One and the same sample provided the 25 T cell receptor beta chains below, sequenced in a study of cytomegalovirus exposure and HLA in healthy donors. It was with 60 Vbeta and 13 Jbeta primers that the PCR ran. Some clones are missing from TCRdb's copy, which holds only in-frame ones; the method was immunoSEQ multiplex PCR. This sample has around 150,000 clones, with around 60% found just once. Sequenced input: PBMCs. The receptors shown here come from a woman in her sixties in good health and CMV-seropositive.

The chain employs TRBV7-9 and TRBJ2-5; 7 bases line up with TRBD2. CDR3 length: 15 amino acids. The V segment lost 0 bases and the J segment 4 bases; nucleotides outside the gene matches: 5. Germline CDR1 is SEHNR and CDR2 is FQNEAQ (reference sequence). CDR3 coding DNA: TGTGCCAGCAGCTTAGCGCTGGCGGGAGTAGAGACCCAGTACTTC. It translates to CASSLALAGVETQYF.

Only a few counts were recorded for this clone. The chain is built from TRBV11-3 and TRBJ2-2, with D hard to call. Germline loops: CDR1 SGHNT, CDR2 YENEEA. The V end was cut by 0 bases, the J end by 1 base, with 6 bases between. The CDR3 sequence is 15 residues long. The CDR3 is CASSLDQQNTGELFF. The CDR3, as DNA: TGTGCCAGCAGCTTAGATCAACAGAACACCGGGGAGCTGTTTTTT.

The genes are TRBV10-3 and TRBJ1-5; 9 bases are shared with TRBD1. The CDR3 sequence is 13 residues long. Germline trimming cut 10 bases from V and 5 bases from J; bases unmatched to any gene: 6. The germline V gene has CDR1 ENHRY and CDR2 SYGVKD. This chain's CDR3 is CATRDRDDQPQHF. The CDR3 coding sequence is TGTGCCACCCGGGACAGGGATGATCAGCCCCAGCATTTT.

This clone came up a few times. The chain couples TRBV6-6 to TRBJ2-1; 8 positions match TRBD1. This CDR3 has 14 residues. CDR1 MNHNY and CDR2 SVGAGI come from the germline V gene (reference sequence). J lost 4 bases, V lost 10 bases, and 9 bases had no gene match. The CDR3 reads CATREDRDYNEQFF. DNA of the CDR3: TGTGCCACCAGGGAGGACAGGGATTACAATGAGCAGTTCTTC.

The V gene is TRBV5-1, the J gene TRBJ2-7, with D possibly being TRBD1 (5 bases). From germline, CDR1 is SGHRS and CDR2 YFSETQ. CDR3 length: 14 residues. V was cut by 0 bases and J by 2 bases, with 9 bases left in between. This CDR3 reads CASSLEQVTYEQYF. In DNA, the CDR3 is TGCGCCAGCAGCTTGGAACAGGTGACCTACGAGCAGTACTTC.

J is TRBJ2-1 and V is TRBV21-1; the DNA was not used to check the table's D call, TRBD2. TRBV21-1 counts as a pseudogene. The length of the CDR3 is 22 residues. The CDR3 reads CASSKEPATSGRSQSSYNEQFF. The CDR3 DNA is TGTGCCAGCAGCAAAGAACCCGCGACTAGCGGGAGGTCTCAGAGCTCCTACAATGAGCAGTTCTTC.

V and J are TRBV28 and TRBJ2-3; TRBD2 aligns across 7 bases. The CDR3 runs to 15 residues. The germline V gene has CDR1 MDHEN and CDR2 SYDVKM. V dropped 2 bases and J dropped 2; count of bases not matched to a gene: 4. DNA of the CDR3: TGTGCCAGCAGTTTACCTAGCGGAGTCACAGATACGCAGTATTTT. Its translation: CASSLPSGVTDTQYF.

This clone was recorded only once. This rearrangement joins TRBV4-1 to TRBJ2-4; 8 bases fit TRBD1. The trim removed 0 bases at V and 6 bases at J, leaving 10 bases unmatched. The germline V gene encodes CDR1 MGHRA and CDR2 YSYEKL. The CDR3 loop spans 17 amino acids. CDR3 nucleotides: TGCGCCAGCAGCCAAGATCTAGGGACAGGTCGGAGAAACATTCAGTACTTC. As protein: CASSQDLGTGRRNIQYF.

This clone was recorded a few times. The chain employs TRBV27 and TRBJ2-2; D is unresolved. Trimming pared 5 bases from V and 2 bases from J, leaving 3 bases between. This CDR3 comprises 12 residues. CDR1 is MNHEY and CDR2 is SMNVEV in the germline V gene (reference sequence). Here the CDR3 reads CASSQNTGELFF. The CDR3 DNA reads TGTGCCAGCAGTCAAAACACCGGGGAGCTGTTTTTT.

The chain is built from TRBV11-2 and TRBJ2-3; 10 positions agree with TRBD2. Germline loops: CDR1 SGHAT, CDR2 FQNNGV. With V trimmed by 5 bases and J by 2 bases, 7 bases remained unmatched. The CDR3 covers 16 residues. CDR3 residues: CASSTRAGGDTDTQYF. The DNA of the CDR3 is TGTGCCAGCAGCACGAGAGCGGGAGGGGACACAGATACGCAGTATTTT.

This rearrangement joins TRBV7-2 to TRBJ2-1, with D perhaps matching TRBD1 (8 bases). The V end lost 2 bases, the J end lost 6 bases, and 20 bases lay between the germline ends. The CDR3 consists of 17 residues. The germline V gene encodes CDR1 SGHTA and CDR2 FQGNSA. The DNA for the CDR3 is TGTGCCAGCAGCTTACAGGGGGCGCGACTAGCCGGCAATGAGCAGTTCTTC. Translating gives CASSLQGARLAGNEQFF.

CDR3 DNA: TGTGCCAGCAGCGAGGGACAGGCCTCTTCCTACGAGCAGTACTTC. This sequence encodes CASSEGQASSYEQYF. The rearrangement uses TRBV9 and TRBJ2-7, with 8 bases that match TRBD1. Germline loops: CDR1 SGDLS, CDR2 YYNGEE. V lost 3 bases and J lost 1; bases outside the gene matches: 6. CDR3 length equals 15 residues.

The rearrangement uses TRBV7-9 and TRBJ1-5; possible D gene TRBD1, 5 bases. CDR1 SEHNR and CDR2 FQNEAQ come from the germline V gene (reference sequence). Trimming stripped 4 bases from V and 7 bases from J, with 11 bases between. This CDR3 comprises 13 residues. The CDR3 bases are TGTGCCAGCAGCTCAGGGTTGGAACAGCCCCAGCATTTT. Residues: CASSSGLEQPQHF.

This clone has only a few counts. The chain is built from TRBV19 and TRBJ2-6; D not certain. The CDR3 totals 15 residues. CDR1 is LNHDA, CDR2 SQIVND, per germline (reference sequence). V was trimmed by 3 bases and J by 0 bases, leaving 6 bases between them. In nucleotides, the CDR3 is TGTGCCAGTAGTATTTCCCTCTCTGGGGCCAACGTCCTGACTTTC. It is translated as CASSISLSGANVLTF.

This clone was picked up a small number of times. The chain has TRBV7-2 and TRBJ2-3, with D possibly matching TRBD1 (7 bases). CDR1 and CDR2 (germline): SGHTA, FQGNSA. V was clipped by 7 bases and J by 8 bases, with 19 bases between them. This CDR3 is built from 14 residues. CDR3 region: CASIKGAVGGTQYF. CDR3 bases: TGTGCCAGCATCAAGGGGGCGGTGGGGGGTACGCAGTATTTT.

The chain uses TRBV18 and TRBJ1-2; 8 bases are shared with TRBD1. The germline CDR1 and CDR2 sequences are KGHSH and LQKENI. The CDR3 extends over 15 amino acids. V lost 6 bases and J lost 7; bases outside the gene matches: 13. The chain's CDR3 is CASSPGQAGLSGYTF. CDR3 nucleotide sequence: TGTGCCAGCTCGCCGGGACAGGCGGGTCTTAGTGGCTACACCTTC.

This clone has only a few counts. The J gene is TRBJ2-5, the V gene TRBV9; 10 positions agree with TRBD1. Trimming at V came to 4 bases and at J to 5 bases, leaving 8 bases not matched to a gene. The germline CDR1 and CDR2 sequences are SGDLS and YYNGEE. This CDR3 is 15 amino acids long. As DNA, the CDR3 is TGTGCCAGCAGCAGGGACAGGGGCGGGGAGGAGACCCAGTACTTC. Protein: CASSRDRGGEETQYF.

The chain recombines TRBV29-1 with TRBJ1-1; possible D gene TRBD1, 5 bases. The CDR3 spans 12 residues. The V gene lost 4 bases and the J gene lost 1 base, with 7 bases spanning the gap. Germline V gene sequence: CDR1 SQVTM, CDR2 ANQGSEA. The CDR3 loop reads CSVGQRNTEAFF. The CDR3 DNA follows: TGCAGCGTTGGACAGCGGAACACTGAAGCTTTCTTT.

V and J are TRBV9 and TRBJ2-1, with 7 bases that match TRBD2. Germline-derived CDR1 and CDR2 are SGDLS and YYNGEE. Germline trimming cut 3 bases from V and 4 bases from J; bases unmatched to any gene: 7. The CDR3 has 15 amino acids. CDR3 amino acids: CASSAREASYNEQFF. Here the CDR3 DNA reads TGTGCCAGCAGCGCCCGGGAGGCGTCTTACAATGAGCAGTTCTTC.

The chain is built from TRBV29-1 and TRBJ2-7; 10 bases fit TRBD1. Per germline, CDR1 SQVTM and CDR2 ANQGSEA. CDR3 length: 14 residues. J gave up 5 bases and V 3 bases, and 7 bases lay outside the gene matches. CDR3 amino acids: CSVDYSDRGDEQYF. CDR3 nucleotides: TGCAGCGTTGATTATTCGGACAGGGGGGACGAGCAGTACTTC.

This sequence joins TRBV19 and TRBJ2-7; 11 bases are a match to TRBD2. Trimming removed 4 bases from V and 3 bases from J; junction bases left unmatched: 8. This CDR3 comprises 16 residues. The germline CDR1 and CDR2 sequences are LNHDA and SQIVND (reference sequence). CDR3 nucleotides: TGTGCCAGTAGTAAGACTAGCGGGACTACCCACTACGAGCAGTACTTC. It translates to CASSKTSGTTHYEQYF.

J is TRBJ2-7 and V is TRBV7-2; 7 positions match TRBD1. V lost 1 base to trimming and J lost 7 bases; unmatched junction nucleotides: 10. CDR1 SGHTA and CDR2 FQGNSA come from the germline V gene. This CDR3 has 15 amino acids. CDR3 protein: CASSLGIGGGFEQYF. CDR3 DNA: TGTGCCAGCAGCTTAGGTATAGGGGGCGGATTTGAGCAGTACTTC.

The V gene is TRBV29-1, the J gene TRBJ2-3, with D possibly matching TRBD1 (6 bases). Between the trimmed V and J ends, which lost 3 bases and 3 bases, there was a span of 13 bases. The CDR3 contains 14 residues. Germline V lookup: CDR1 SQVTM, CDR2 ANQGSEA. CDR3 residues: CSVEGRGATDTQYF. For the CDR3, the DNA is TGCAGCGTTGAGGGCAGGGGAGCGACAGATACGCAGTATTTT.

V is TRBV6-1 and J is TRBJ2-2, with D maybe TRBD2 (6 bases). The ends were cut back, 7 bases at V and 1 base at J, with 13 bases in the middle. Germline CDR1 is MNHNS and CDR2 is SASEGT. The CDR3 is 15 residues long. The CDR3 loop reads CASKTRTVNTGELFF. The CDR3 nucleotides read TGTGCCAGCAAGACTAGGACGGTGAACACCGGGGAGCTGTTTTTT.

CDR3 nucleotide sequence: TGTGCCAGCAGCGGGATTAGCGGGAGTGATGAGCAGTTCTTC. Residues: CASSGISGSDEQFF. This chain links TRBV9 with TRBJ2-1, with 9 nucleotides matching TRBD2. With V trimmed by 3 bases and J by 8 bases, 6 bases remained unmatched. The CDR3 runs 14 residues. CDR1 and CDR2 (germline): SGDLS, YYNGEE.